These T cell receptor beta chains were read from a single sample in a study of T cells expressing NK-cell markers. TCRdb processed the 5' RACE reads again and assigns one entry to each CDR3 protein, with no DNA. In total, the table holds approximately 150,000 distinct CDR3 sequences. Material for sequencing was blood T cells: a sorted CD56 or NKG2C T cell subset, CD4+ or CD8+ T cells, or bulk PBMC T cells (not recorded which). The origin of the receptors is a woman aged 18-70 years in good health. Each CDR3 is given with its conserved first and last residue.

J gene | V gene | CDR3 protein
TRBJ2-2 | TRBV20-1 | CSASHPGQGNTGELFF
TRBJ2-3 | TRBV12-3/TRBV12-4 | CASRRRGAGADTQYF
TRBJ1-5 | TRBV6-1 | CASSPDINQPQHF
TRBJ2-1 | TRBV28 | CASSIITGVQFF
TRBJ2-2 | TRBV7-3 | CASRKKGESTGELFF
TRBJ2-2 | TRBV24-1 | CATSGAPGGSGELFF
TRBJ1-2 | TRBV5-1 | CASRNTTGAYGYTF
TRBJ2-2 | TRBV7-8 | CASSLGSGSTGELFF
TRBJ2-1 | TRBV6-1 | CASSRASGRPPYNEQFF
TRBJ2-1 | TRBV11-1 | CASSPGQGRSGGSYNEQFF
TRBJ2-2 | TRBV5-5 | CASSFPRDNGELFF
TRBJ2-3 | TRBV7-2 | CASSLLRGLSADTQYF
TRBJ2-2 | TRBV10-3 | CAISEPRTVGLNTGELFF
TRBJ2-1 | TRBV9 | CASSTRSGSSYNEQFF
TRBJ2-7 | TRBV2 | CASTPYLRRGTSYEQYF
TRBJ2-5 | TRBV7-9 | CASSLNIGGSGETQYF
TRBJ1-5 | TRBV28 | CASSDPGTAAGQPQHF
TRBJ2-7 | TRBV5-1 | CASMGTSSSYEQYF
TRBJ2-7 | TRBV5-1 | CASSLDGGGNYEQYF
TRBJ2-7 | TRBV27 | CASSLNSGTWYEQYF
TRBJ2-1 | TRBV12-3/TRBV12-4 | CASSLRAGDSNEQFF
TRBJ2-3 | TRBV12-3/TRBV12-4 | CASSGGTSGADTQYF
TRBJ1-1 | TRBV5-6 | CASSWDRVNTEAFF
TRBJ2-7 | TRBV4-2 | CASSQATLNEQYF
TRBJ2-1 | TRBV15 | CATSRKGSYNEQFF
TRBJ1-4 | TRBV18 | CASSPYRPGATNEKLFF
TRBJ2-3 | TRBV6-1 | CASSREGSTDTQYF
TRBJ2-1 | TRBV9 | CASSVETGGGEQFF
TRBJ1-4 | TRBV5-1 | CASSLSPGQGYEKLFF
TRBJ2-5 | TRBV12-3/TRBV12-4 | CASTSTGGDQETQYF
TRBJ2-3 | TRBV24-1 | CATSDPQGNTDTQYF
TRBJ1-1 | TRBV6-5 | CASSYSRQGEAFF
TRBJ2-5 | TRBV5-1 | CASSPIPGREASETQYF
TRBJ1-3 | TRBV28 | CASKDGFGNTIYF